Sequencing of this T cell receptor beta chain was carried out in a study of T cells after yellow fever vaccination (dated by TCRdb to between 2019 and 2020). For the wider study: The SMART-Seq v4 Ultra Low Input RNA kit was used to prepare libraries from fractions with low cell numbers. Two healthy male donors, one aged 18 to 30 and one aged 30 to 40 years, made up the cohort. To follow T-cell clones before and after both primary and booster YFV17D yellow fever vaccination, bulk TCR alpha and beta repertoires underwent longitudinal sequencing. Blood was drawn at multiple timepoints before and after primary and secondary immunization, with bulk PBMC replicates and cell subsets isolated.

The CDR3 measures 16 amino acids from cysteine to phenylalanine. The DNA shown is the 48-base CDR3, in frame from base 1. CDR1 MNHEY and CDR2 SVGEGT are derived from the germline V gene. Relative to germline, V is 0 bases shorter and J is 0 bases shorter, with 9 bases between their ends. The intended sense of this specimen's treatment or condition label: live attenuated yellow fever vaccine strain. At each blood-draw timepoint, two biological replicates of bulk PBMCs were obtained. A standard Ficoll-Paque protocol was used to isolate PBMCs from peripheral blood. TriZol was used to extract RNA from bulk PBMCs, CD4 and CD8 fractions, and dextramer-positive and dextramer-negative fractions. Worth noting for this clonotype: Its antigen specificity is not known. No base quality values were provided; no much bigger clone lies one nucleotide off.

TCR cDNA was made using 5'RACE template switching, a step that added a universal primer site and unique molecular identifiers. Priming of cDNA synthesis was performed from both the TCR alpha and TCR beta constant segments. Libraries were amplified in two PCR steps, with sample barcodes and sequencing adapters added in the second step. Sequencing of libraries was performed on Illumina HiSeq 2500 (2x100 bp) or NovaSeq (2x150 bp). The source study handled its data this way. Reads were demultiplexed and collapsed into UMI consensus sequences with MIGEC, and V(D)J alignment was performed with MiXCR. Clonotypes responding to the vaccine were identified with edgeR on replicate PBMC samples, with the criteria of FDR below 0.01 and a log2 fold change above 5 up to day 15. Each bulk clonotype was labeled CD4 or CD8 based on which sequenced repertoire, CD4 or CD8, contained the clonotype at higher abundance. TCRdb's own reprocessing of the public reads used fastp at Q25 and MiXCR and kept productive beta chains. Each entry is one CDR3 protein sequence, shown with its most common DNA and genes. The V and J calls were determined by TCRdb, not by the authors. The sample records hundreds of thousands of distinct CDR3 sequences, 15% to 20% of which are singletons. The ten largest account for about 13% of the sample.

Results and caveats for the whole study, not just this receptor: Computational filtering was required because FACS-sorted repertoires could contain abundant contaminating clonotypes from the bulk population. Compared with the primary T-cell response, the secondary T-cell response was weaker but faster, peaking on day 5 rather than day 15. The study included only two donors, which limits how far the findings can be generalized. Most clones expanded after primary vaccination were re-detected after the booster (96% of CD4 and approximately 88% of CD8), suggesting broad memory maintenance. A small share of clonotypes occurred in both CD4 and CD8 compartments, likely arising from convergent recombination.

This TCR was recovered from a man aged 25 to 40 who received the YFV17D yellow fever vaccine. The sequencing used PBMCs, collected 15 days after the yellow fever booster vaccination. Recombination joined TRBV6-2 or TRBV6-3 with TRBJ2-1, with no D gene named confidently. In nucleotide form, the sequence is TGTGCCAGCAGTTACTCTGCGACTGGCTCCTACAATGAGCAGTTCTTC. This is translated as CASSYSATGSYNEQFF.